Reported below is one T cell receptor (beta chain). Its specificity is unknown. These data come from a study of CXCR3-negative and CXCR3-positive naive CD8 T cells. 5' RACE that incorporated UMI labels was used to prepare the TRB cDNA libraries. Reprocessing the 5' RACE reads, TCRdb reports a single entry for every CDR3 protein and omits DNA. The clone table shows 110,000 or so distinct CDR3 sequences, with the ten largest holding about 0.35%. Study results and limitations: Each naive subset displayed comparably high diversity, whereas memory CD8+ cells displayed much lower diversity. TRB CDR3s of CXCR3-positive naive cells were more hydrophobic than those of CXCR3-negative naive cells.

This CDR3 contains 15 residues. Germline CDR1 PRHDT, CDR2 FYEKMQ (reference sequence). J is TRBJ2-2 and V is TRBV13; TCRdb gives TRBD1 as the D gene, but with no DNA this cannot be confirmed. The receptor's source is a human donor in good health. Some clones in this sample may be carry-over from other donors' samples. The sequencing input was naive CXCR3+ CD8+ T cells from blood. Subset specified: CD45RO-CCR7+CD27+CD95- naive CD8+ T cells expressing CXCR3 (TNR3+). The CDR3 loop reads CASSSDRTNTGELFF.